This TCR beta chain stems from a study of blood T cell repertoires in COVID-19. Across the whole study: COVID-19 samples, acute and convalescent, were from the United States, Italy and Spain.

The CDR3 length is 16 residues. Germline V lookup: CDR1 LGHNA, CDR2 YNFKEQ. J lost 4 bases, V lost 4 bases, and 5 bases had no gene match. In the original workflow: Cell counts per sample came from amplifying reference gene primers. Repertoires were generated with immunoSEQ multiplex PCR, while TCRdb's copy carries only in-frame clones and drops some. V, J and clone size are those of that table, while D and trimming were read from the DNA. The sample yields 150,000 to 200,000 clones, about 84% seen once. The chain has TRBV4-2 and TRBJ2-5; 14 bases fit TRBD2. Sample: peripheral blood. This clonotype was obtained from a woman in her 30s with acute or convalescent COVID-19. In nucleotides, the CDR3 is TGTGCCAGCAGCCCCCCGGGACTAGCGGGAGCAGAGACCCAGTACTTC. Protein: CASSPPGLAGAETQYF.